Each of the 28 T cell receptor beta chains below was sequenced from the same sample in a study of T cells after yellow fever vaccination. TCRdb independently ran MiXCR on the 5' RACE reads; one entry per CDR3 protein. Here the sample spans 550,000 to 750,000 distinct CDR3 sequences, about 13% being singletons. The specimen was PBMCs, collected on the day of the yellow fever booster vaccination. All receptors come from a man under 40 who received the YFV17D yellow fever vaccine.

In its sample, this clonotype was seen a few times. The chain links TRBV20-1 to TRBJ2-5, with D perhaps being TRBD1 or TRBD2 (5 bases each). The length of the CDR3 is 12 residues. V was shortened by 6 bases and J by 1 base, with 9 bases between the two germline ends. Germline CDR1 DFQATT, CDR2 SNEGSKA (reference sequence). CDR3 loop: CSATGTQETQYF. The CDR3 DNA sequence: TGCAGTGCGACCGGGACCCAAGAGACCCAGTACTTC.

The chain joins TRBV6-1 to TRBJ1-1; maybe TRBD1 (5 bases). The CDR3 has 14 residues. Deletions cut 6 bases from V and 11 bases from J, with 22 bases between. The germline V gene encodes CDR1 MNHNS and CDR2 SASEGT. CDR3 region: CASRRRTIVGGAFF. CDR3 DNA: TGTGCCAGCAGAAGACGGACAATCGTCGGGGGGGCTTTCTTT.

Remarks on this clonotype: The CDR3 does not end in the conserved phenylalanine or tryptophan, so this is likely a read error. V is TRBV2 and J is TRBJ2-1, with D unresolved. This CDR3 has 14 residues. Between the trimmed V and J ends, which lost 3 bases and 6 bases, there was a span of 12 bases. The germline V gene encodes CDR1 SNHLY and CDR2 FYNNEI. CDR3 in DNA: TGTGCCAGCAGTGAGTTTCTCAGCGCCAATGAGCAGTTCTGC. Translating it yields CASSEFLSANEQFC.

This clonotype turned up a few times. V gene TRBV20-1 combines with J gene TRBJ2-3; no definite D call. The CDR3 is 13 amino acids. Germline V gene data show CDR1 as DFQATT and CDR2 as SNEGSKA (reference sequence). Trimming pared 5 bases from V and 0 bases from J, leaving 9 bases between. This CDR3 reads CSARNPSTDTQYF. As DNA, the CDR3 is TGCAGTGCTCGGAACCCTAGCACAGATACGCAGTATTTT.

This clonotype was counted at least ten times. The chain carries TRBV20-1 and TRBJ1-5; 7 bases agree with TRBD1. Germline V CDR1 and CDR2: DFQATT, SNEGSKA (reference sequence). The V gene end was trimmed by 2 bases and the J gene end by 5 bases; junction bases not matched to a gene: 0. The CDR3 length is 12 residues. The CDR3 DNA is TGCAGTGCTAGAACAGGGGATCAGCCCCAGCATTTT. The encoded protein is CSARTGDQPQHF.

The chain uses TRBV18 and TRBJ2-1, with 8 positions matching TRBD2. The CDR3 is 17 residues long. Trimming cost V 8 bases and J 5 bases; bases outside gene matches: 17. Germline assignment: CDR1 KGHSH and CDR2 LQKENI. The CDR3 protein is CASAKGPSSTSDNEQFF. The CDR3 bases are TGTGCCAGCGCGAAGGGCCCAAGCTCGACTAGCGACAATGAGCAGTTCTTC.

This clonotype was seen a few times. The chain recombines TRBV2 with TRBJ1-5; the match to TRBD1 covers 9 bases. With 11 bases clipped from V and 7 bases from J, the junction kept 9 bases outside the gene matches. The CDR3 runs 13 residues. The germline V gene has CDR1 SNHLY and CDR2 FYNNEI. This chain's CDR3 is CASEQGAGQPQHF. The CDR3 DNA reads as TGTGCCTCAGAACAGGGGGCAGGCCAGCCCCAGCATTTT.

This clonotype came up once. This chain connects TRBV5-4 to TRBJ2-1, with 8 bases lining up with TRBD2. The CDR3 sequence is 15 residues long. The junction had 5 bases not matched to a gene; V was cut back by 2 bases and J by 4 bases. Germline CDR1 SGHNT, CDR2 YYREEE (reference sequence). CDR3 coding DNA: TGTGCCAGCAGCTTCCAGCGGGAGCCTTACAATGAGCAGTTCTTC. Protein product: CASSFQREPYNEQFF.

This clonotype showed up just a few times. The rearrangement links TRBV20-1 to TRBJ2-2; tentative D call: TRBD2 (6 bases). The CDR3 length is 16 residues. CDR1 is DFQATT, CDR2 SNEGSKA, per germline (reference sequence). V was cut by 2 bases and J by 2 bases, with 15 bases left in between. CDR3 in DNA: TGCAGTGCTAGACGGGCCCTCGCGGGAAACACCGGGGAGCTGTTTTTT. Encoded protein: CSARRALAGNTGELFF.

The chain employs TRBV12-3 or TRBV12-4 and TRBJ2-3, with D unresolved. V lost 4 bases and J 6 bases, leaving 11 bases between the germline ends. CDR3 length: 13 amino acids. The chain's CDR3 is CASSWSSRDTQYF. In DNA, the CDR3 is TGTGCCAGCAGTTGGTCAAGTCGGGATACGCAGTATTTT.

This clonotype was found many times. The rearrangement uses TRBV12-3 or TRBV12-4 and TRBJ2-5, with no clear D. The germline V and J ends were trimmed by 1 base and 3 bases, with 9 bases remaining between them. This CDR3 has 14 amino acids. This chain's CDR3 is CASSLVLEKETQYF. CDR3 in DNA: TGTGCCAGCAGTTTAGTACTTGAGAAAGAGACCCAGTACTTC.

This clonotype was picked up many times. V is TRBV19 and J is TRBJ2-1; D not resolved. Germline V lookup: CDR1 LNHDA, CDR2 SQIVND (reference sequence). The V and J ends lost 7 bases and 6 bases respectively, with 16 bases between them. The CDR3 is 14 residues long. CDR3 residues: CASTTFLGFNEQFF. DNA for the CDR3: TGTGCCAGTACCACGTTCCTTGGGTTCAATGAGCAGTTCTTC.

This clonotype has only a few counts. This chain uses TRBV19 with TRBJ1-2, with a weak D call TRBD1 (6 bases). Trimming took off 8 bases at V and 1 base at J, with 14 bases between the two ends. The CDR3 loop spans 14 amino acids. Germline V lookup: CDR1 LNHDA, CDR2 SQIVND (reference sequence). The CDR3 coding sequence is TGTGCCAGTCAGAGTTACAGGGATAACTATGGCTACACCTTC. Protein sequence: CASQSYRDNYGYTF.

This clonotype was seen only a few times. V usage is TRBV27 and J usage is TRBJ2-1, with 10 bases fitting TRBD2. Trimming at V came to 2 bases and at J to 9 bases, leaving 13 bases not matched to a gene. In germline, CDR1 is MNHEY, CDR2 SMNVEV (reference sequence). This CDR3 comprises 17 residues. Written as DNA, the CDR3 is TGTGCCAGCAGTTTAAGCGTGCGGGCTAGCGGGAGTGGTGAGCAGTTCTTC. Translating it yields CASSLSVRASGSGEQFF.

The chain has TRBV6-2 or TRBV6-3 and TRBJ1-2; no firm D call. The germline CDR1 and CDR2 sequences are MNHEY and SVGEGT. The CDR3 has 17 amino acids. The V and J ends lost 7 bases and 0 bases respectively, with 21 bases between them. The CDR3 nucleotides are TGTGCCAGCACCATAAAGGGATGGGTCCTGACTAACTATGGCTACACCTTC. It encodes CASTIKGWVLTNYGYTF.

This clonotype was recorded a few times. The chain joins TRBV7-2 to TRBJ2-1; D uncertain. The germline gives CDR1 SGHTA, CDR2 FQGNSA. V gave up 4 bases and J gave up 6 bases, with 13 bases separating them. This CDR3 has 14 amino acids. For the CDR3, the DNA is TGTGCCAGCAGCTATGACCCGTCAGTCAATGAGCAGTTCTTC. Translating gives CASSYDPSVNEQFF.

The CDR3 DNA reads TGCGCCAGCAGCTTGGGGACAGGTCCTAGCAACGAGCAGTTCTTC. Translated, it gives CASSLGTGPSNEQFF. J is TRBJ2-1 and V is TRBV5-1; 7 positions agree with TRBD1. The junction had 10 bases not matched to a gene; V was cut back by 0 bases and J by 10 bases. Per the germline V gene, CDR1 is SGHRS and CDR2 is YFSETQ. The CDR3 loop spans 15 amino acids.

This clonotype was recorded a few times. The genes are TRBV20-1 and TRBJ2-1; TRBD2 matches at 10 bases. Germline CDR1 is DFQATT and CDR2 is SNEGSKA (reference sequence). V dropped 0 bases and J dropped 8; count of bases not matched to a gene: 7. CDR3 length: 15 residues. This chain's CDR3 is CSARDRASGSHEQFF. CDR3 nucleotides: TGCAGTGCTAGAGATCGGGCTAGCGGGAGCCATGAGCAGTTCTTC.

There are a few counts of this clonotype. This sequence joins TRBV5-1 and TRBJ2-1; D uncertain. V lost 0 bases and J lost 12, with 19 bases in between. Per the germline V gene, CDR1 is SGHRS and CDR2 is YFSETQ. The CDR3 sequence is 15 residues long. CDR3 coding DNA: TGCGCCAGCAGCTTGGGTGGGCGCCAGACGACTGGGCAGTTCTTC. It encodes CASSLGGRQTTGQFF. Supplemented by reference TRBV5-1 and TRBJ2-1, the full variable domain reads KAGVTQTPRYLIKTRGQQVTLSCSPISGHRSVSWYQQTPGQGLQFLFEYFSETQRNKGNFPGRFSGRQFSNSRSEMNVSTLELGDSALYLCASSLGGRQTTGQFFGPGTRLTVL.

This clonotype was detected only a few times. The CDR3 sequence: CASSRQIDRPNSGNTIYF. CDR3 DNA sequence: TGTGCCAGCAGCCGCCAGATTGACAGACCCAACTCTGGAAACACCATATATTTT. This rearrangement joins TRBV21-1 to TRBJ1-3; the table's TRBD1 call for D was not verified on the DNA. TRBV21-1 is labeled a pseudogene. The CDR3 totals 18 residues.

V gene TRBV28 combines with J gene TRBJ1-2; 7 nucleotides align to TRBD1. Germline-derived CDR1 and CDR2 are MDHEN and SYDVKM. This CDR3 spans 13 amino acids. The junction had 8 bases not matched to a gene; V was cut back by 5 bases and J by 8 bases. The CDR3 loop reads CASSPSTGLGYTF. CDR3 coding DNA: TGTGCCAGCAGTCCATCGACAGGGTTAGGCTACACCTTC.

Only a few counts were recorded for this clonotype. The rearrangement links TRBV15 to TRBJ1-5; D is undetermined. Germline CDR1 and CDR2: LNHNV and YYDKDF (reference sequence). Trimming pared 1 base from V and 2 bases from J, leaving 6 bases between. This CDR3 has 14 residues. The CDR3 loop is CATSRAGGNQPQHF. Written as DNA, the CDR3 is TGTGCCACCAGCAGAGCCGGGGGCAATCAGCCCCAGCATTTT.

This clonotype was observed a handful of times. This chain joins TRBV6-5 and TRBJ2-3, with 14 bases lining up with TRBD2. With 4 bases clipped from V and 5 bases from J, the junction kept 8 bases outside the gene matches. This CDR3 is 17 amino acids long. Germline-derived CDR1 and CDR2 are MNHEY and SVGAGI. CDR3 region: CASSSRGLAGVVDTQYF. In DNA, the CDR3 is TGTGCCAGCAGTTCCAGGGGACTAGCGGGAGTGGTAGATACGCAGTATTTT.

This CDR3 reads CASSGSANTQYF. The CDR3 DNA reads as TGTGCCAGCAGTGGTTCGGCAAATACGCAGTATTTT. V is TRBV25-1 and J is TRBJ2-3; D is unclear. This CDR3 spans 12 amino acids. Germline loops: CDR1 MGHDK, CDR2 SYGVNS. Trimming pared 4 bases from V and 7 bases from J, leaving 9 bases between.

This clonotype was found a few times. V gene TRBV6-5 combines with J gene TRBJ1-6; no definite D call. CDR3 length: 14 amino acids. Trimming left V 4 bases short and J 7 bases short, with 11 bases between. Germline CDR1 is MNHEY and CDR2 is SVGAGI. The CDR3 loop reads CASSFSGSNSPLHF. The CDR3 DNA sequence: TGTGCCAGCAGTTTTTCGGGCTCAAATTCACCCCTCCACTTT.

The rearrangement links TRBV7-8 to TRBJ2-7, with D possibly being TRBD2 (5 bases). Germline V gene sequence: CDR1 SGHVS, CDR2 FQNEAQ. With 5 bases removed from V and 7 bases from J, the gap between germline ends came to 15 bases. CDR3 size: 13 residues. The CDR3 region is CASSQHRTGEQYF. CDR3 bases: TGTGCCAGCAGCCAACATCGGACGGGGGAGCAGTACTTC.

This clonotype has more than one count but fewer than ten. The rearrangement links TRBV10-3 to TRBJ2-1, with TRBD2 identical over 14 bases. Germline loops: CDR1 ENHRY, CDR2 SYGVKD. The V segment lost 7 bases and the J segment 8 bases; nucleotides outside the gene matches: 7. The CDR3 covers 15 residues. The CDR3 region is CAIKGTSGSVYEQFF. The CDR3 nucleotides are TGTGCCATCAAAGGGACTAGCGGGAGTGTCTATGAGCAGTTCTTC.

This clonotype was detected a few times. The CDR3 sequence: CASSSLPWQPQHF. The CDR3 region has the DNA TGTGCCAGCAGCTCCCTCCCTTGGCAGCCCCAGCATTTT. The genes are TRBV5-5 and TRBJ1-5; no clear D. Trimming pared 3 bases from V and 7 bases from J, leaving 11 bases between. Germline V gene lookup returns CDR1 SGHKS and CDR2 YYEKEE (reference sequence). This CDR3 is built from 13 residues.